Following are 22 T cell receptor beta chains from one sample sequenced in a study of OX40 agonist ivuxolimab in advanced cancers. Libraries came from the immunoSEQ multiplex PCR assay. TCRdb took over this immuneACCESS table, retaining in-frame rearrangements with V and J assigned. Such tables are incomplete; in checked studies, under half of the missing clones stem from an unresolved V gene, and the remainder is unexplained. The table for this sample lists some 50,000 clones; about 90% of them were counted only once. The ten largest clones capture roughly 15% of the sample. The starting material was CD4+ or CD8+ T cells sorted from blood, obtained in a trial of the OX40 agonist ivuxolimab. All receptors come from an adult with an advanced solid tumor such as melanoma, head and neck, liver or kidney cancer.

CDR3 nucleotide sequence: TGTGCCAGCAGAACTCCAGGGTCCCCTCAGCCCCAGCATTTT. It encodes CASRTPGSPQPQHF. This sequence joins TRBV28 and TRBJ1-5; a weak D match, TRBD1 (5 bases). CDR3 length: 14 residues. Per the germline V gene, CDR1 is MDHEN and CDR2 is SYDVKM. Trimming removed 6 bases from V and 6 bases from J, with 15 bases in between.

The rearrangement joins TRBV29-1 to TRBJ2-7; D may be TRBD1 or TRBD2 (5 bases each). This CDR3 is 13 amino acids long. Trimming removed 0 bases at V and 6 bases at J, with 12 bases between. The germline V gene has CDR1 SQVTM and CDR2 ANQGSEA. The chain's CDR3 is CSVEEGRGSEQYF. DNA of the CDR3: TGCAGCGTTGAAGAGGGACGAGGTAGCGAGCAGTACTTC.

The CDR3 coding sequence is TGTGCCAGCTCACCAACGGGAGTGTACAATGAGCAGTTCTTC. It codes for CASSPTGVYNEQFF. The chain joins TRBV18 to TRBJ2-1, with D tentatively TRBD2 (6 bases). The V gene's germline CDR1 is KGHSH and CDR2 LQKENI. V was cut by 2 bases and J by 4 bases, with 9 bases left in between. The CDR3 runs 14 residues. Combining the CDR3 with reference TRBV18 and TRBJ2-1 gives the whole variable domain NAGVMQNPRHLVRRRGQEARLRCSPMKGHSHVYWYRQLPEEGLKFMVYLQKENIIDESGMPKERFSAEFPKEGPSILRIQQVVRGDSAAYFCASSPTGVYNEQFFGPGTRLTVL.

This sequence joins TRBV6-6 and TRBJ2-7, with D tentatively TRBD2 (6 bases). The CDR3 loop spans 14 amino acids. V was clipped by 4 bases and J by 4 bases, with 14 bases between them. The germline gives CDR1 MNHNY, CDR2 SVGAGI (reference sequence). In DNA, the CDR3 is TGTGCCAGCAGTTTCGCCAGGGAGGTATACGAGCAGTACTTC. The encoded protein is CASSFAREVYEQYF.

This CDR3 is CASSRNLAGNTDTQYF. Here the CDR3 DNA reads TGTGCCAGCAGTCGCAACCTCGCAGGGAACACAGATACGCAGTATTTT. The rearrangement uses TRBV11-2 and TRBJ2-3; D might be TRBD1 (5 bases). The CDR3 is 16 residues long. V shed 6 bases and J shed 2 bases, with 18 bases lying between them. From germline, CDR1 is SGHAT and CDR2 FQNNGV.

The chain carries TRBV5-1 and TRBJ1-2; possible D gene TRBD1, 5 bases. This CDR3 has 13 residues. The germline gives CDR1 SGHRS, CDR2 YFSETQ. V lost 0 bases and J 8 bases, leaving 11 bases between the germline ends. CDR3 loop: CASSLGQGGGYTF. The CDR3 nucleotides read TGCGCCAGCAGCTTGGGGCAGGGAGGAGGCTACACCTTC. The complete variable domain, with remaining parts taken from reference TRBV5-1 and TRBJ1-2, reads KAGVTQTPRYLIKTRGQQVTLSCSPISGHRSVSWYQQTPGQGLQFLFEYFSETQRNKGNFPGRFSGRQFSNSRSEMNVSTLELGDSALYLCASSLGQGGGYTFGSGTRLTVV.

The chain is built from TRBV2 and TRBJ2-1; 8 nucleotides agree with TRBD2. The V segment lost 6 bases and the J segment 6 bases; nucleotides outside the gene matches: 7. Germline values: CDR1 SNHLY, CDR2 FYNNEI. CDR3 length equals 14 residues. The CDR3 DNA reads TGTGCCAGCAGAGGTAGCGGGACGGCCAATGAGCAGTTCTTC. This encodes CASRGSGTANEQFF.

This chain uses TRBV5-4 with TRBJ2-7; 9 nucleotides agree with TRBD2. The CDR3 is 16 amino acids. Looked up from germline, CDR1 is SGHNT and CDR2 is YYREEE (reference sequence). The J segment lost 5 bases and the V segment lost 4 bases, leaving 13 bases of the junction unmatched. This CDR3 is CASSGPHGTSPHEQYF. In nucleotides, the CDR3 is TGTGCCAGCAGCGGACCGCACGGGACTAGCCCCCACGAGCAGTACTTC.

The CDR3 bases are TGTGCCAGCAGCCAAGAGTACTTAAACTACGAGCAGTACTTC. Residues: CASSQEYLNYEQYF. The V and J genes are TRBV4-2 and TRBJ2-5; no definite D call. Matching the DNA end better, TRBJ2-7 makes the J call doubtful. Germline V gives CDR1 LGHNA, CDR2 YNFKEQ. The CDR3 runs to 14 residues.

The CDR3 bases are TGTGCCAGCAGCTTGGTTGGGGGAGCCAAAAACATTCAGTACTTC. Residues: CASSLVGGAKNIQYF. The chain recombines TRBV5-4 with TRBJ2-4; perhaps D is TRBD1 or TRBD2 (5 bases each). V dropped 0 bases and J dropped 0 bases, with 7 bases sitting between them. This CDR3 is built from 15 residues. Germline CDR1 reads SGHNT; CDR2 reads YYREEE (reference sequence).

The chain recombines TRBV5-1 with TRBJ1-2; 10 bases fit TRBD1. CDR1 is SGHRS and CDR2 is YFSETQ in the germline V gene. The CDR3 is made up of 13 amino acids. V shed 4 bases, J shed 8 bases, and the junction held 5 bases outside the gene matches. The CDR3 coding sequence is TGCGCCAGCAGCCCCGGGACAGGGGACGGCTACACCTTC. It encodes CASSPGTGDGYTF. The variable domain in full, with the rest retrieved from reference TRBV5-1 and TRBJ1-2, is KAGVTQTPRYLIKTRGQQVTLSCSPISGHRSVSWYQQTPGQGLQFLFEYFSETQRNKGNFPGRFSGRQFSNSRSEMNVSTLELGDSALYLCASSPGTGDGYTFGSGTRLTVV.

The chain joins TRBV18 to TRBJ1-3; a weak D match, TRBD1 (5 bases). The V end was cut by 3 bases, the J end by 2 bases, with 11 bases between. This CDR3 comprises 15 residues. Germline CDR1 and CDR2: KGHSH and LQKENI. The CDR3 nucleotides read TGTGCCAGCTCACCGGCGCAGGGAACTGGAAACACCATATATTTT. As protein: CASSPAQGTGNTIYF.

This chain links TRBV19 with TRBJ1-3, with 7 bases that match TRBD1. The germline CDR1 and CDR2 sequences are LNHDA and SQIVND (reference sequence). With 8 bases clipped from V and 11 bases from J, the junction kept 12 bases outside the gene matches. The CDR3 has 13 amino acids. CDR3 sequence reads: CASEDRAGSPIYF. CDR3 in DNA: TGTGCCAGTGAAGACAGGGCTGGAAGTCCCATATATTTT.

For the CDR3, the DNA is TGTGCCAGCAGCTTCCGGACAGGGGATGCAGATACGCAGTATTTT. The encoded protein is CASSFRTGDADTQYF. V gene TRBV7-9 combines with J gene TRBJ2-3; TRBD1 matches at 9 bases. The CDR3 runs to 15 residues. Trimming at V came to 3 bases and at J to 4 bases, leaving 5 bases not matched to a gene. CDR1 and CDR2 from the germline V gene are SEHNR and FQNEAQ (reference sequence).

The genes are TRBV18 and TRBJ1-3; tentatively, D is TRBD1 (6 bases). CDR3 length: 14 amino acids. Trimming shortened V by 6 bases and J by 2 bases, and 11 bases separated the two germline ends. Germline V lookup: CDR1 KGHSH, CDR2 LQKENI. The DNA for the CDR3 is TGTGCCAGCTCCCAACAGGGTGCTGGAAACACCATATATTTT. It specifies CASSQQGAGNTIYF. The variable domain in full, with the rest retrieved from reference TRBV18 and TRBJ1-3, is NAGVMQNPRHLVRRRGQEARLRCSPMKGHSHVYWYRQLPEEGLKFMVYLQKENIIDESGMPKERFSAEFPKEGPSILRIQQVVRGDSAAYFCASSQQGAGNTIYFGEGSWLTVV.

The rearrangement links TRBV13 to TRBJ2-6, with TRBD1 identical over 7 bases. Germline CDR1 is PRHDT and CDR2 is FYEKMQ (reference sequence). The CDR3 covers 21 residues. Unmatched junction bases numbered 19, after V lost 5 bases and J lost 0 bases. In DNA, the CDR3 is TGTGCCAGCAGCGCCTTCACACGTTCCGGGACAGCCCTCTCTGGGGCCAACGTCCTGACTTTC. Protein sequence: CASSAFTRSGTALSGANVLTF. Drawing the rest from reference TRBV13 and TRBJ2-6, the complete variable domain is AAGVIQSPRHLIKEKRETATLKCYPIPRHDTVYWYQQGPGQDPQFLISFYEKMQSDKGSIPDRFSAQQFSDYHSELNMSSLELGDSALYFCASSAFTRSGTALSGANVLTFGAGSRLTVL.

The chain uses TRBV6-5 and TRBJ1-1; a possible D gene is TRBD1 (5 bases). The CDR3 contains 14 residues. V was shortened by 6 bases and J by 0 bases, with 11 bases between the two germline ends. Germline loops: CDR1 MNHEY, CDR2 SVGAGI. Here the CDR3 reads CASSRGRVNTEAFF. In nucleotides, the CDR3 is TGTGCCAGCAGCCGGGGACGGGTGAACACTGAAGCTTTCTTT.

J is TRBJ2-5 and V is TRBV15; tentatively, D is TRBD1 (5 bases). Germline assignment: CDR1 LNHNV and CDR2 YYDKDF (reference sequence). V lost 4 bases to trimming and J lost 5 bases, with 14 bases between them. The CDR3 is 14 residues long. The CDR3 nucleotides are TGTGCCACCAGCACGGTCCAGGGTACCGAGACCCAGTACTTC. Residues: CATSTVQGTETQYF.

The chain employs TRBV5-4 and TRBJ2-5, with D possibly TRBD2 on 7 matching bases. The end of the DNA fits TRBJ2-7 better, so the J call may be wrong. The germline V gene has CDR1 SGHNT and CDR2 YYREEE (reference sequence). This CDR3 comprises 15 residues. Written as DNA, the CDR3 is TGTGCCAGCAGCTTGGCTGGGGGCGGGAGATCCGAGCAGTACTTC. Translating gives CASSLAGGGRSEQYF.

The J gene is TRBJ2-7, the V gene TRBV29-1, with 10 bases aligning to TRBD2. J gave up 5 bases and V 6 bases, and 7 bases lay outside the gene matches. This CDR3 contains 13 residues. CDR1 is SQVTM, CDR2 ANQGSEA, per germline. The CDR3 nucleotides are TGCAGCGTGAGGCGGACTAGCGGAAACGAGCAGTACTTC. Translating it yields CSVRRTSGNEQYF.

The V and J genes are TRBV5-1 and TRBJ2-2; D uncertain. V lost 4 bases to trimming and J lost 1 base, with 20 bases between them. This CDR3 comprises 18 residues. The germline gives CDR1 SGHRS, CDR2 YFSETQ. CDR3 in DNA: TGCGCCAGCAGCCCCCTCAGGTGGCGAGAGAGGAACACCGGGGAGCTGTTTTTT. The encoded protein is CASSPLRWRERNTGELFF.

The rearrangement links TRBV29-1 to TRBJ2-4, with 7 bases aligning to TRBD2. Germline trimming cut 6 bases from V and 1 base from J; bases unmatched to any gene: 9. Per germline, CDR1 SQVTM and CDR2 ANQGSEA. The CDR3 is 15 residues long. The CDR3 DNA sequence: TGCAGCGTCCGTTGGCGGGAGAGGGCCAAAAACATTCAGTACTTC. Its translation is CSVRWRERAKNIQYF.